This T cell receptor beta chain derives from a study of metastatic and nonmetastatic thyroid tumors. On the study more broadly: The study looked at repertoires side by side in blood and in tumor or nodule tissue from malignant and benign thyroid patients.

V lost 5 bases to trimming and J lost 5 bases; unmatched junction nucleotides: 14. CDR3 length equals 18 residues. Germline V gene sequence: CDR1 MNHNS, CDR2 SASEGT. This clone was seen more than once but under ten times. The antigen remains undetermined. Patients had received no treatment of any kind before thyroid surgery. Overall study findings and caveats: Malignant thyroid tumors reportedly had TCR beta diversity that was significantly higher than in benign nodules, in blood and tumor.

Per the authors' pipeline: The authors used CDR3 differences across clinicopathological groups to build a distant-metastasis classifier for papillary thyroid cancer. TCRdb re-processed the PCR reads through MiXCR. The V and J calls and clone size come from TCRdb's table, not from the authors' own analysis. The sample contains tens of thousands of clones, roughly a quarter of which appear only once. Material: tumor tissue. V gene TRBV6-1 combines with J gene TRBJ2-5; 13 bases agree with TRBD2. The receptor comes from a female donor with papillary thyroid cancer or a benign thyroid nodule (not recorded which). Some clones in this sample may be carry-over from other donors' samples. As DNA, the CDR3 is TGTGCCAGCAGTTTCGGGACTAGCGGGATATCCAGAGGGGAGACCCAGTACTTC. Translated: CASSFGTSGISRGETQYF.